Listed below are T cell receptor beta chains from one sample, sequenced in a study of human T cells and chemical hapten exposure. Via MiXCR, TCRdb re-called the RACE reads, giving one row per CDR3 protein. The table shows approximately 260,000 distinct CDR3 sequences, with around 7.7% occurring only once. Here the sequenced sample was whole blood, taken in connection with sensitization to the hapten diphenylcyclopropenone (DPC). The receptors derive from a young man with alopecia areata. Some clones in this sample may be carry-over from other donors' samples. Both conserved end residues are part of each CDR3. The D gene is left open where the match is weak. Where a row states a size, it is once, few, many or the class of an expanded clone; other rows omit it.

>TRBV29-1|few|TRBJ1-1|NA
CSVAWENTEAFF
TGCAGCGTTGCATGGGAGAACACTGAAGCTTTCTTT
>TRBV11-2|few|TRBJ1-2|NA
CASSSPDRRKANYGYTF
TGTGCCAGCAGCTCCCCAGACAGGCGGAAGGCTAACTATGGCTACACCTTC
>TRBV25-1|few|TRBJ2-3|TRBD2
CASSEYIGGRTDTQYF
TGTGCCAGCAGTGAATATATCGGCGGGAGGACAGATACGCAGTATTTT
>TRBV7-3|few|TRBJ1-1|NA
CASSATGTVNTEAFF
TGTGCCAGCAGCGCCACCGGGACCGTAAACACTGAAGCTTTCTTT
>TRBV5-6|few|TRBJ1-3|NA
CASSWVDSGNTIYF
TGTGCCAGCAGCTGGGTAGACTCTGGAAACACCATATATTTT
>TRBV4-3|NA|TRBJ1-6|NA
CASRQAGRALSPLHF
TGCGCCAGCAGACAAGCGGGCAGGGCTCTTTCACCCCTCCACTTT
>TRBV2|few|TRBJ1-6|TRBD1
CASSDRDSPLHF
TGTGCCAGCAGCGACAGGGATTCACCCCTCCACTTT
>TRBV12-3/TRBV12-4|few|TRBJ2-7|TRBD2
CASSFSISGGIDEQYF
TGTGCCAGCAGTTTCTCAATTAGCGGGGGGATCGACGAGCAGTACTTC
>TRBV20-1|few|TRBJ2-3|NA
CSARDLVLNTQYF
TGCAGTGCTAGAGATTTGGTGCTTAATACGCAGTATTTT
>TRBV5-6|few|TRBJ1-5|NA
CASSLWSRVLNQPQHF
TGTGCCAGCTCCCTCTGGAGCAGGGTCCTTAATCAGCCCCAGCATTTT
>TRBV21-1|few|TRBJ2-4|NA
CASSPEVVPGESKNIQYF
TGTGCCAGCAGTCCTGAGGTGGTCCCGGGGGAATCCAAAAACATTCAGTACTTC
>TRBV27|few|TRBJ1-1|TRBD1
CASRDRGARAFF
TGTGCCAGCAGGGACAGGGGGGCAAGAGCTTTCTTT